The rows below give T cell receptor beta chains drawn from one sample of a study of T cell responses to AZD1222 COVID-19 vaccine. Assay used: immunoSEQ multiplex PCR; TCRdb lists only in-frame clones, some missing. The repertoire includes approximately 140,000 clones, 90% to 95% of them detected once, and around 5.4% sits in the top ten. The source was peripheral blood, collected on day 0 of AZD1222 vaccination. These receptors originate from an adult in good health. CDR3s include the opening cysteine and the closing phenylalanine or tryptophan. Each record gives: V gene, clone size, J gene, D gene, CDR3 DNA, CDR3 protein. D genes are given only for firm matches. Clone size is not always given. Where it is, it says once, few, many or a class for expanded clones.

>TRBV3-1/TRBV3-2|.|TRBJ2-7|.
TGTGCCAGCAGCCAAGGAAGGAGGGACACAGGGGAGCAGTACTTC
CASSQGRRDTGEQYF
>TRBV24-1|few|TRBJ2-3|TRBD2
TGTGCCACCAGACCTTTCTTAGCGGGGGAAAACGGGGATACGCAGTATTTT
CATRPFLAGENGDTQYF
>TRBV14|.|TRBJ2-7|.
TGTGCCAGCAGCCAGTATGCGAGCTCCTACGAGCAGTACTTC
CASSQYASSYEQYF
>TRBV29-1|.|TRBJ2-1|TRBD2
TGCAGCGTTGAAGTAGCGGGGTCCTACAATGAGCAGTTCTTC
CSVEVAGSYNEQFF
>TRBV10-3|.|TRBJ2-2|.
TGTGCCATCAGTGAAGGTGGGCGCCGGAACACCGGGGAGCTGTTTTTT
CAISEGGRRNTGELFF
>TRBV7-2|.|TRBJ2-2|TRBD1
TGTGCCAGCATGCTAAGCGGGACAGGGGCCACCGGGGAGCTGTTTTTT
CASMLSGTGATGELFF
>TRBV6-2/TRBV6-3|.|TRBJ2-7|TRBD1
TGTGCCAGCAGTTCGGGCCGGGACAGGGAGCAATACGAGCAGTACTTC
CASSSGRDREQYEQYF
>TRBV18|.|TRBJ1-5|.
TGTGCCAGCTCACCAGGGGGCGATAATCAGCCCCAGCATTTT
CASSPGGDNQPQHF
>TRBV30|.|TRBJ2-7|.
TGTGCCTGGAGTCCTGGGGCAGAGCAGTACTTC
CAWSPGAEQYF
>TRBV5-1|once|TRBJ2-1|TRBD1
TGCGCCAGCCGACAGGGGGCCGGGAATGAGCAGTTCTTC
CASRQGAGNEQFF
>TRBV2|.|TRBJ1-2|.
TGTGCCAGCATCCGGTCTAACTATGGCTACACCTTC
CASIRSNYGYTF
>TRBV7-9|.|TRBJ2-3|.
TGTGCCAGCAGGACCTCAGGGGCTAGCACAGATACGCAGTATTTT
CASRTSGASTDTQYF
>TRBV12-3/TRBV12-4|.|TRBJ1-6|TRBD1
TGTGCCAGCAGAAGGGACAGGGGATCACCCCTCCACTTT
CASRRDRGSPLHF
>TRBV20-1|few|TRBJ1-2|.
TGCAGTGCTAGTGGACTGAAGAACTATGGCTACACCTTC
CSASGLKNYGYTF
>TRBV5-4|.|TRBJ2-7|TRBD1
TGTGCCAGCAGCTCACGGACAGGGTGGAGCGAGCAGTACTTC
CASSSRTGWSEQYF
>TRBV5-6|.|TRBJ1-2|TRBD1
TGTGCCAGCAGCTTTCCCCTGGGGACAGGGAACTATGGCTACACCTTC
CASSFPLGTGNYGYTF
>TRBV5-1|.|TRBJ1-1|.
TGCGCCAGCAGCCTAGGGGCTAACACTGAAGCTTTCTTT
CASSLGANTEAFF
>TRBV5-6|.|TRBJ1-6|TRBD1
TGTGCCAGCAGTCAGGGGGCCTCCTATAATTCACCCCTCCACTTT
CASSQGASYNSPLHF